The 22 T cell receptor beta chains listed next were all sequenced from one sample in a study of early T cells in non-severe SARS-CoV-2 infection. TCRdb used MiXCR to reprocess the 5' RACE reads, holding one entry per CDR3 protein. The sample consists of fewer than 65,000 distinct CDR3 sequences, around 5.7% of them appearing once. This specimen was whole blood, taken at baseline. Receptor source: an adult who was a healthcare worker with PCR-confirmed SARS-CoV-2 infection or an uninfected control (not recorded which).

Remarks on this clonotype: A read error is possible here, since a much larger clone lies one base away. V usage is TRBV5-6 and J usage is TRBJ2-7; D call uncertain. Trimming took off 6 bases at V and 1 base at J, with 17 bases between the two ends. The CDR3 sequence is 15 residues long. The germline V gene has CDR1 SGHDT and CDR2 YYEEEE. CDR3 amino acids: CASNFNRLGSYEQYF. Here the CDR3 DNA reads TGTGCCAGCAACTTCAACCGTTTAGGGTCCTACGAGCAGTACTTC.

V usage is TRBV7-8 and J usage is TRBJ2-5; TRBD1 aligns across 11 bases. Germline CDR1 and CDR2: SGHVS and FQNEAQ. V dropped 1 base and J dropped 5; count of bases not matched to a gene: 3. The CDR3 is 15 residues long. The CDR3 spells CASSLGTGGMETQYF. The CDR3 DNA sequence: TGTGCCAGCAGCTTAGGGACAGGGGGCATGGAGACCCAGTACTTC.

This clonotype showed up just a few times. This rearrangement joins TRBV30 to TRBJ1-1; 7 positions agree with TRBD1. The CDR3 is 14 amino acids. J lost 7 bases, V lost 3 bases, and 11 bases had no gene match. Germline loops: CDR1 GTSNPN, CDR2 SVGIG (reference sequence). The CDR3 DNA follows: TGTGCCTGGAGCCCAATAACAGGGGTCGGTGAAGCTTTCTTT. Amino acid sequence: CAWSPITGVGEAFF.

This clonotype was counted many times. J is TRBJ1-2 and V is TRBV2; 9 nucleotides align to TRBD1. From germline, CDR1 is SNHLY and CDR2 FYNNEI. The CDR3 consists of 13 residues. J gave up 8 bases and V 6 bases, and 7 bases lay outside the gene matches. CDR3 bases: TGTGCCAGCAGGTTACAGGGGGCCGAGGGCTACACCTTC. As protein: CASRLQGAEGYTF.

There are many counts of this clonotype. V is TRBV5-4 and J is TRBJ1-2, with D maybe TRBD1 (5 bases). Per the germline V gene, CDR1 is SGHNT and CDR2 is YYREEE (reference sequence). V was shortened by 4 bases and J by 5 bases, with 18 bases between the two germline ends. The CDR3 has 15 amino acids. CDR3 DNA sequence: TGTGCCAGCAGCCCGGGGGGTACCTTTGGGTATGGCTACACCTTC. As protein: CASSPGGTFGYGYTF.

This clonotype showed up many times. V usage is TRBV6-6 and J usage is TRBJ1-1, with no clear D. In germline, CDR1 is MNHNY, CDR2 SVGAGI (reference sequence). The CDR3 is 13 residues long. Between the trimmed V and J ends, which lost 5 bases and 4 bases, there was a span of 11 bases. CDR3 bases: TGTGCCAGCAGTCGAATTCTGGGCACTGAAGCTTTCTTT. Protein sequence: CASSRILGTEAFF.

The chain links TRBV18 to TRBJ2-1; 13 positions agree with TRBD2. Losses at the gene ends were 0 bases for V and 4 bases for J; bases not matched to a gene: 15. The CDR3 is 21 residues long. Germline CDR1 reads KGHSH; CDR2 reads LQKENI. This CDR3 reads CASSPPNGGLAGPGAYNEQFF. The CDR3 DNA reads as TGTGCCAGCTCACCACCGAATGGGGGACTAGCGGGACCTGGGGCTTACAATGAGCAGTTCTTC.

This clonotype was seen repeatedly, ten times or more. The chain combines TRBV7-9 with TRBJ2-7; no definite D call. This CDR3 is built from 15 residues. Trimming stripped 5 bases from V and 0 bases from J, with 14 bases between. CDR1 is SEHNR and CDR2 is FQNEAQ in the germline V gene (reference sequence). CDR3 loop: CASSPWSAFSYEQYF. The CDR3 DNA follows: TGTGCCAGCAGCCCCTGGTCAGCGTTCTCCTACGAGCAGTACTTC.

This clonotype was seen ten or more times. The gene calls are TRBV25-1 and TRBJ2-5; 7 bases line up with TRBD1. CDR1 is MGHDK, CDR2 SYGVNS, per germline. After removal of 4 bases from V and 4 bases from J, the junction contained 12 bases not matched to a gene. This CDR3 comprises 16 residues. The CDR3, as DNA: TGTGCCAGCAGTGGATCCGGGACAGCGAGGGGAGAGACCCAGTACTTC. Translating gives CASSGSGTARGETQYF.

This clonotype was seen many times. The rearrangement links TRBV11-2 to TRBJ2-7; D call uncertain. This CDR3 region has 11 residues. The germline V gene encodes CDR1 SGHAT and CDR2 FQNNGV. Between the trimmed V and J ends, which lost 4 bases and 3 bases, there was a span of 4 bases. The CDR3 loop reads CASSYNYEQYF. The DNA for the CDR3 is TGTGCCAGCAGCTATAACTACGAGCAGTACTTC. The complete variable domain, with remaining parts taken from reference TRBV11-2 and TRBJ2-7, reads EAGVAQSPRYKIIEKRQSVAFWCNPISGHATLYWYQQILGQGPKLLIQFQNNGVVDDSQLPKDRFSAERLKGVDSTLKIQPAKLEDSAVYLCASSYNYEQYFGPGTRLTVT.

This clonotype was seen at least ten times. The chain employs TRBV29-1 and TRBJ2-1; D may be TRBD1 or TRBD2 (5 bases each). There are 12 residues in the CDR3. The V and J ends lost 7 bases and 6 bases respectively, with 13 bases between them. Germline V lookup: CDR1 SQVTM, CDR2 ANQGSEA. Here the CDR3 DNA reads TGCAGCGCCCGGGGACCCTCCAATGAGCAGTTCTTC. Translation gives CSARGPSNEQFF.

This clonotype appeared many times. The chain uses TRBV29-1 and TRBJ2-7, with 7 bases matching TRBD1. Germline values: CDR1 SQVTM, CDR2 ANQGSEA. J lost 3 bases, V lost 7 bases, and 3 bases had no gene match. The CDR3 has 11 residues. The CDR3 sequence: CSARQGYEQYF. The CDR3 DNA follows: TGCAGCGCCCGACAGGGCTACGAGCAGTACTTC.

This clonotype showed up many times. V is TRBV5-5 and J is TRBJ2-1; tentatively, D is TRBD1 (6 bases). This CDR3 region has 15 residues. Germline values: CDR1 SGHKS, CDR2 YYEKEE (reference sequence). Deletions cut 0 bases from V and 1 base from J, with 8 bases between. The CDR3 bases are TGTGCCAGCAGCTTGGGCGACAGGTCCTACAATGAGCAGTTCTTC. The encoded protein is CASSLGDRSYNEQFF.

This clonotype was detected ten times or more. The CDR3 sequence is CSYSRAGNEQFF. In DNA form, the CDR3 reads TGCAGCTATTCTCGAGCGGGAAATGAGCAGTTCTTC. V gene TRBV20-1 combines with J gene TRBJ2-1; TRBD2 agrees at 7 bases. The CDR3 has 12 residues. Per germline, CDR1 DFQATT and CDR2 SNEGSKA (reference sequence).

This clonotype came up many times. CDR3: CASSLERQNTEAFF. The CDR3 nucleotides are TGTGCCAGCAGCTTGGAACGGCAGAACACTGAAGCTTTCTTT. This rearrangement joins TRBV5-4 to TRBJ1-1; D is ambiguous. Between the trimmed V and J ends, which lost 0 bases and 1 base, there was a span of 7 bases. CDR3 length: 14 amino acids. Per the germline V gene, CDR1 is SGHNT and CDR2 is YYREEE (reference sequence).

In this sample, this clonotype turned up many times. The chain uses TRBV28 and TRBJ1-6; D is unclear. This CDR3 spans 14 amino acids. V gave up 5 bases and J gave up 6 bases, with 11 bases separating them. From germline, CDR1 is MDHEN and CDR2 SYDVKM. CDR3 bases: TGTGCCAGCAGTGACCCTGGGAGTAATTCACCCCTCCACTTT. This codes for CASSDPGSNSPLHF.

The chain has TRBV29-1 and TRBJ1-2; D perhaps matches TRBD1 (6 bases). CDR1 is SQVTM, CDR2 ANQGSEA, per germline. Trimming cost V 7 bases and J 2 bases, with 17 bases left between them. The CDR3 sequence is 14 residues long. The CDR3 sequence: CSGALTGTNYGYTF. In nucleotides, the CDR3 is TGCAGCGGGGCTCTAACAGGGACCAACTATGGCTACACCTTC.

The gene calls are TRBV18 and TRBJ1-2, with TRBD1 matching 7 bases. The germline CDR1 and CDR2 sequences are KGHSH and LQKENI. The length of the CDR3 is 15 residues. The ends lost 3 bases at V and 1 base at J; junction bases unmatched: 5. The CDR3 DNA follows: TGTGCCAGCTCACCCGGGACAGCACTTAACTATGGCTACACCTTC. Translating gives CASSPGTALNYGYTF.

This clonotype came up many times. This chain connects TRBV12-3 or TRBV12-4 to TRBJ1-2; D is undetermined. This CDR3 spans 12 amino acids. Trimming left V 6 bases short and J 3 bases short, with 8 bases between. CDR3 region: CASSPGDYGYTF. As DNA, the CDR3 is TGTGCCAGCAGCCCGGGTGACTATGGCTACACCTTC.

This clonotype has at least ten counts. J is TRBJ2-7 and V is TRBV28; D is perhaps TRBD1 or TRBD2 (5 bases each). Trimming shortened V by 2 bases and J by 2 bases, and 10 bases separated the two germline ends. CDR3 length equals 14 residues. Germline CDR1 MDHEN, CDR2 SYDVKM. CDR3 loop: CASSLIGTAYEQYF. CDR3 nucleotides: TGTGCCAGCAGTTTAATCGGGACGGCCTACGAGCAGTACTTC.

This clonotype was recorded at least ten times. The chain combines TRBV5-1 with TRBJ2-1; D not certain. Per germline, CDR1 SGHRS and CDR2 YFSETQ. V was trimmed by 4 bases and J by 0 bases, leaving 11 bases between them. The CDR3 consists of 15 residues. CDR3 loop: CASSPAPSSYNEQFF. The CDR3 DNA follows: TGCGCCAGCAGCCCAGCGCCGAGCTCCTACAATGAGCAGTTCTTC. Drawing the rest from reference TRBV5-1 and TRBJ2-1, the complete variable domain is KAGVTQTPRYLIKTRGQQVTLSCSPISGHRSVSWYQQTPGQGLQFLFEYFSETQRNKGNFPGRFSGRQFSNSRSEMNVSTLELGDSALYLCASSPAPSSYNEQFFGPGTRLTVL.

This clonotype was picked up many times. The chain links TRBV9 to TRBJ2-5, with D tentatively TRBD1 (5 bases). V gave up 0 bases and J gave up 0 bases, with 12 bases separating them. The CDR3 runs 16 residues. Germline V gene lookup returns CDR1 SGDLS and CDR2 YYNGEE. CDR3: CASSVGLRQNQETQYF. The CDR3 DNA reads TGTGCCAGCAGCGTAGGATTGAGACAGAACCAAGAGACCCAGTACTTC.